Each of the 19 T cell receptor beta chains below was sequenced from the same sample in a study of shared clonotypes between healthy human individuals (dated by TCRdb to 2020 to 2021). The library was produced with the immunoSEQ multiplex PCR assay. Entries here come from immuneACCESS through TCRdb and include only in-frame sequences with V and J called. Some clones fail to appear in such tables; in the studies checked, an unresolved V gene covers under half of the shortfall, and the cause of the remainder is unknown. In all, the sample holds hundreds of thousands of clones, and about 80% of those were seen once. The ten most abundant clones make up 1.5% to 2% of the sample. The sample was memory CD4+ T cells sorted from blood. The sample's cell subset or site label is to be understood as: CD45RA-negative fraction. These receptors were obtained from a woman in her thirties in good health.

The V gene is TRBV18, the J gene TRBJ2-1; 14 bases are shared with TRBD2. The V gene end was trimmed by 3 bases and the J gene end by 0 bases; junction bases not matched to a gene: 4. There are 18 residues in the CDR3. The germline gives CDR1 KGHSH, CDR2 LQKENI. CDR3 nucleotides: TGTGCCAGCTCACCGATGACTAGCGGGAGGGGCTCCTACAATGAGCAGTTCTTC. Translated, it gives CASSPMTSGRGSYNEQFF.

V is TRBV21-1 and J is TRBJ1-1; the table's D call TRBD1 went unverified against the DNA. TRBV21-1 represents a pseudogene. This CDR3 spans 15 amino acids. Written as DNA, the CDR3 is TGTGCCAGCAGCAAAGTACAGGGAGAGGGCACTGAAGCTTTCTTT. This gives the protein CASSKVQGEGTEAFF.

The V call is TRBV28, the J call TRBJ2-7; D is uncertain. Germline V CDR1 and CDR2: MDHEN, SYDVKM. Trimming shortened V by 7 bases and J by 3 bases, and 22 bases separated the two germline ends. The CDR3 loop spans 16 amino acids. CDR3 bases: TGTGCCAGCACCCCAAGTTCCCGCTCGGCCCACTACGAGCAGTACTTC. This codes for CASTPSSRSAHYEQYF.

This clone was observed a handful of times. The chain's CDR3 is CASSREGGNGYTF. DNA of the CDR3: TGCGCCAGCAGTCGGGAAGGGGGGAATGGCTACACCTTC. V and J are TRBV5-1 and TRBJ1-2; the D gene is possibly TRBD1 (6 bases). V was shortened by 5 bases and J by 6 bases, with 14 bases between the two germline ends. The germline CDR1 and CDR2 sequences are SGHRS and YFSETQ. CDR3 length equals 13 residues.

This clone has more than one count but fewer than ten. The V call is TRBV5-4, the J call TRBJ1-1; no clear D. The CDR3 runs 14 residues. The germline gives CDR1 SGHNT, CDR2 YYREEE (reference sequence). The V and J ends lost 4 bases and 4 bases respectively, with 14 bases between them. DNA for the CDR3: TGTGCCAGCAGCGCCGACTACAGCGGCACTGAAGCTTTCTTT. The encoded protein is CASSADYSGTEAFF.

The chain employs TRBV5-6 and TRBJ1-4; weak D call: TRBD1 (5 bases). The CDR3 extends over 14 amino acids. Deletions cut 0 bases from V and 8 bases from J, with 11 bases between. Germline lookup yields CDR1 SGHDT and CDR2 YYEEEE. CDR3 in amino acids: CASSLAGRDEKLFF. The CDR3 bases are TGTGCCAGCAGCTTGGCGGGGAGGGACGAAAAACTGTTTTTT.

The V call is TRBV2, the J call TRBJ2-2; 12 nucleotides match TRBD1. The CDR3 has 15 residues. The V and J ends lost 6 bases and 5 bases, in that order; junction bases with no gene match: 4. The germline V gene encodes CDR1 SNHLY and CDR2 FYNNEI. The CDR3 region is CASRGQGAGTGELFF. CDR3 DNA: TGTGCCAGCAGGGGACAGGGGGCTGGTACCGGGGAGCTGTTTTTT.

The rearrangement links TRBV19 to TRBJ2-5; D is uncertain. This CDR3 region has 12 residues. Trimming removed 1 base from V and 4 bases from J, with 4 bases in between. Germline CDR1 LNHDA, CDR2 SQIVND (reference sequence). The CDR3 nucleotides read TGTGCCAGTAGTATAGCGGGAGAGACCCAGTACTTC. Translated, it gives CASSIAGETQYF.

The chain carries TRBV9 and TRBJ2-7; the match to TRBD2 covers 9 bases. V lost 2 bases to trimming and J lost 2 bases; unmatched junction nucleotides: 5. The CDR3 totals 15 residues. Germline V gives CDR1 SGDLS, CDR2 YYNGEE. CDR3 coding DNA: TGTGCCAGCAGCGTCTCTAGCGGGGCAACCTACGAGCAGTACTTC. It is translated as CASSVSSGATYEQYF.

The genes are TRBV7-2 and TRBJ2-7, with a tentative D call TRBD2 (5 bases). The V gene's germline CDR1 is SGHTA and CDR2 FQGNSA. The CDR3 totals 13 residues. V was pared by 5 bases and J by 5 bases, with 13 bases between. The CDR3 region has the DNA TGTGCCAGCAGCGAAGCTAGCTATAACGAGCAGTACTTC. This codes for CASSEASYNEQYF.

The V gene is TRBV7-2, the J gene TRBJ2-3; the D is unclear. Deletions cut 2 bases from V and 7 bases from J, with 13 bases between. CDR1 and CDR2 (germline): SGHTA, FQGNSA. The CDR3 covers 14 residues. The CDR3, as DNA: TGTGCCAGCAGCTTAACAGTTTCCTCAAATACGCAGTATTTT. Encoded protein: CASSLTVSSNTQYF.

V gene TRBV28 combines with J gene TRBJ2-1; the D is unclear. V was shortened by 5 bases and J by 8 bases, with 7 bases between the two germline ends. Germline V CDR1 and CDR2: MDHEN, SYDVKM. The CDR3 contains 11 residues. The CDR3 here is CASSPRYEQFF. DNA of the CDR3: TGTGCCAGCAGTCCTCGGTATGAGCAGTTCTTC.

The rearrangement uses TRBV28 and TRBJ2-7; 7 positions match TRBD1. The ends lost 4 bases at V and 4 bases at J; junction bases unmatched: 10. Germline V gene data show CDR1 as MDHEN and CDR2 as SYDVKM. CDR3 length: 15 residues. Here the CDR3 reads CASSSIGQVAYEQYF. DNA for the CDR3: TGTGCCAGCAGTTCCATTGGACAGGTGGCATACGAGCAGTACTTC. The complete variable domain, with remaining parts taken from reference TRBV28 and TRBJ2-7, reads DVKVTQSSRYLVKRTGEKVFLECVQDMDHENMFWYRQDPGLGLRLIYFSYDVKMKEKGDIPEGYSVSREKKERFSLILESASTNQTSMYLCASSSIGQVAYEQYFGPGTRLTVT.

The rearrangement links TRBV5-6 to TRBJ1-5; no clear D. This CDR3 has 13 residues. Germline lookup yields CDR1 SGHDT and CDR2 YYEEEE. With 0 bases removed from V and 7 bases from J, the gap between germline ends came to 8 bases. In DNA, the CDR3 is TGTGCCAGCAGCTTGGAGAGAAGCCAGCCCCAGCATTTT. The encoded protein is CASSLERSQPQHF.

This rearrangement joins TRBV6-5 to TRBJ1-6; D is unresolved. The CDR3 length is 11 residues. Per the germline V gene, CDR1 is MNHEY and CDR2 is SVGAGI. V was cut by 6 bases and J by 5 bases, with 2 bases left in between. CDR3 sequence reads: CASRHNSPLHF. CDR3 coding DNA: TGTGCCAGCAGGCATAATTCACCCCTCCACTTT.

This sequence joins TRBV29-1 and TRBJ1-2; D is possibly TRBD1 (6 bases). CDR1 is SQVTM and CDR2 is ANQGSEA in the germline V gene. V was trimmed by 5 bases and J by 6 bases, leaving 13 bases between them. The CDR3 has 12 amino acids. As DNA, the CDR3 is TGCAGCGTTAATAACAGGGTGGATGGCTACACCTTC. Translating it yields CSVNNRVDGYTF.

The genes are TRBV11-3 and TRBJ2-3; D remains unclear. This CDR3 comprises 13 residues. V was shortened by 3 bases and J by 2 bases, with 6 bases between the two germline ends. The V gene's germline CDR1 is SGHNT and CDR2 YENEEA. The CDR3 loop is CASSLESTDTQYF. CDR3 coding DNA: TGTGCCAGCAGCTTGGAATCCACAGATACGCAGTATTTT.

The rearrangement links TRBV4-1 to TRBJ1-2, with 7 bases fitting TRBD1. CDR3 size: 16 residues. V dropped 3 bases and J dropped 7; count of bases not matched to a gene: 14. Germline V gives CDR1 MGHRA, CDR2 YSYEKL. The CDR3 loop reads CASSQGRGSRFSGYTF. The CDR3 nucleotides read TGCGCCAGCAGCCAGGGCAGGGGGTCGAGGTTTAGTGGCTACACCTTC.

The chain joins TRBV5-4 to TRBJ2-7; D ambiguous. In germline, CDR1 is SGHNT, CDR2 YYREEE (reference sequence). V lost 5 bases and J lost 5, with 8 bases in between. The length of the CDR3 is 11 residues. The CDR3 region has the DNA TGTGCCAGCAGTACGGACCACGAGCAGTACTTC. It encodes CASSTDHEQYF.